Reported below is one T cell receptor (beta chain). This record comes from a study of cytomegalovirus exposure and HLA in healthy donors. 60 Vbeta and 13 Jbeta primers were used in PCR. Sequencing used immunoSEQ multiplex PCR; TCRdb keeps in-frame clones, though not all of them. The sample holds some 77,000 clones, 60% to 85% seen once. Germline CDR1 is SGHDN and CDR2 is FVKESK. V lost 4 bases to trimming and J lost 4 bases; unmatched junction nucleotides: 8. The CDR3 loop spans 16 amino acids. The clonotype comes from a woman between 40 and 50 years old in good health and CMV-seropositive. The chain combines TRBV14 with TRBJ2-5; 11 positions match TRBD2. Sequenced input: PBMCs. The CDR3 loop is CASSRGALAGAETQYF. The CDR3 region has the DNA TGTGCCAGCAGCCGCGGAGCACTAGCGGGAGCAGAGACCCAGTACTTC.